Below, one T cell receptor beta chain is given with its context. Antigen specificity is unknown. Sequencing was performed with immunoSEQ multiplex PCR; in TCRdb, only in-frame clones are kept and a portion is missing. The data show about 2.4 million clones, with roughly 93% seen just once and about 0.34% held by the top ten. The data are from a study of shared clonotypes between healthy human individuals. Study-level points and caveats: Shared clonotypes across all four donors exceeded non-shared ones in generation probability.

This CDR3 spans 13 amino acids. The germline V gene has CDR1 SGDLS and CDR2 YYNGEE. Between the trimmed V and J ends, which lost 2 bases and 3 bases, there was a span of 7 bases. The sequence was obtained from a man in his late teens or twenties in good health. Some clones in this sample may be carry-over from other donors' samples. The chain couples TRBV9 to TRBJ2-3, with D uncertain. Sequencing was performed on naive CD4+ T cells from PBMCs. Subset indicated: CD45RA+ positively selected. CDR3 region: CASSVDQTDTQYF. The CDR3 nucleotides are TGTGCCAGCAGCGTGGACCAGACAGATACGCAGTATTTT.